This paragraph covers one T cell receptor (beta chain) sequence. Its antigen is not identified. RNA transcripts served as the template for amplifying TCR beta CDR3 regions. The primer set for the first-round RT-PCR of the TCR CDR3 was HTBI. Each CDR3 protein gets one entry after TCRdb re-called the multiplex PCR reads with MiXCR. The table has around 350,000 distinct CDR3 sequences, 15% to 17% seen once. The study enrolled patients aged 18 to 65 with newly diagnosed hyperthyroidism of under 2 months' duration. This specimen belongs to a study of T cells in Graves' hyperthyroidism and ophthalmopathy. Broader study findings: The model foresaw ophthalmopathy a median around 6.4 months prior to onset.

The CDR3 is 15 amino acids. Between the trimmed V and J ends, which lost 6 bases and 2 bases, there was a span of 17 bases. From germline, CDR1 is DFQATT and CDR2 SNEGSKA (reference sequence). The chain uses TRBV20-1 and TRBJ1-5; a possible D gene is TRBD1 (6 bases). This receptor was taken from a woman in her late teens or twenties with Graves' hyperthyroidism that later progressed to Graves' ophthalmopathy. Sequenced sample: blood. In DNA, the CDR3 is TGCAGTGCCCGGAGGGGGGCTGCGGGCAATCAGCCCCAGCATTTT. Its translation is CSARRGAAGNQPQHF.